The next 31 T cell receptor beta chains were all read from a single sample in a study of T cells in Graves' hyperthyroidism and ophthalmopathy. It was RNA transcripts that yielded the amplified TCR beta CDR3 regions. With the HTBI primer set, the TCR CDR3 went through a first round of RT-PCR. MiXCR was run by TCRdb on the multiplex PCR reads, yielding one entry per CDR3 protein. This table holds a few hundred thousand distinct CDR3 sequences, around 45% found once. Specimen: peripheral blood or thyroid tissue (not recorded which). The receptors were gathered from a woman under 30 with Graves' hyperthyroidism.

This clonotype was seen ten or more times. The chain recombines TRBV5-1 with TRBJ2-7, with unresolved D. CDR3 size: 13 residues. Germline assignment: CDR1 SGHRS and CDR2 YFSETQ. V was pared by 5 bases and J by 2 bases, with 11 bases between. DNA of the CDR3: TGCGCCAGCAGGGGCGGAAATACCTACGAGCAGTACTTC. Amino acid sequence: CASRGGNTYEQYF.

This clonotype appeared many times. The V and J genes are TRBV4-2 and TRBJ2-5; weak D call: TRBD2 (5 bases). CDR1 is LGHNA and CDR2 is YNFKEQ in the germline V gene. The CDR3 contains 15 residues. V was pared by 3 bases and J by 4 bases, with 15 bases between. Here the CDR3 DNA reads TGTGCCAGCAGCCATGACCGACTAAATTCAGAGACCCAGTACTTC. It specifies CASSHDRLNSETQYF.

The CDR3 protein is CASGSARDGTEAFF. CDR3 sequence (DNA): TGTGCTAGTGGTTCGGCCAGGGATGGGACTGAAGCTTTCTTT. The chain has TRBV12-5 and TRBJ1-1; possible D gene TRBD1, 5 bases. The CDR3 is made up of 14 amino acids. Germline values: CDR1 LGHNT, CDR2 FRNRAP. V shed 4 bases and J shed 5 bases, with 14 bases lying between them. Drawing the rest from reference TRBV12-5 and TRBJ1-1, the complete variable domain is DARVTQTPRHKVTEMGQEVTMRCQPILGHNTVFWYRQTMMQGLELLAYFRNRAPLDDSGMPKDRFSAEMPDATLATLKIQPSEPRDSAVYFCASGSARDGTEAFFGQGTRLTVV.

This clonotype was recorded a few times. The chain joins TRBV30 to TRBJ1-1; D possibly corresponds to TRBD1 (5 bases). Trimming removed 8 bases from V and 1 base from J, with 14 bases in between. The CDR3 totals 13 residues. Germline V gives CDR1 GTSNPN, CDR2 SVGIG (reference sequence). The CDR3 protein is CARGSGKNTEAFF. The CDR3 nucleotides are TGTGCCCGGGGGTCGGGTAAGAACACTGAAGCTTTCTTT.

This chain joins TRBV7-2 and TRBJ1-2; D remains unclear. This CDR3 contains 14 residues. Between the trimmed V and J ends, which lost 1 base and 10 bases, there was a span of 16 bases. Germline-derived CDR1 and CDR2 are SGHTA and FQGNSA. CDR3 sequence (DNA): TGTGCCAGCAGCTTAGGCGGGAAACCCACTTACTACACCTTC. Encoded protein: CASSLGGKPTYYTF.

CDR3 region: CASSIIPSNQPQHF. CDR3 DNA: TGTGCCAGTAGTATAATTCCAAGCAATCAGCCCCAGCATTTT. V gene TRBV19 combines with J gene TRBJ1-5; D not resolved. With 2 bases removed from V and 1 base from J, the gap between germline ends came to 6 bases. CDR3 length: 14 amino acids. The germline V gene has CDR1 LNHDA and CDR2 SQIVND (reference sequence).

Points on this clonotype: Germline is not matched at one junction end, which may reflect a read error. The chain uses TRBV12-3 or TRBV12-4 and TRBJ1-4; D is unclear. This CDR3 has 14 residues. The CDR3 protein is CASSLISIGEKLVF. The CDR3 region has the DNA TGTGCCAGCAGTTTAATCTCAATAGGAGAAAAACTGGTTTTT.

The chain couples TRBV15 to TRBJ2-4, with 12 nucleotides matching TRBD2. The CDR3 is 19 residues long. CDR1 LNHNV and CDR2 YYDKDF come from the germline V gene (reference sequence). Trimming cost V 2 bases and J 0 bases; bases outside gene matches: 8. CDR3 in DNA: TGTGCCACCAGCAGATCCAGACTAGCGGGAGTACAAGCCAAAAACATTCAGTACTTC. Protein sequence: CATSRSRLAGVQAKNIQYF.

This clonotype was recorded many times. The chain combines TRBV29-1 with TRBJ1-3; D call uncertain. The CDR3 contains 12 residues. Germline V gives CDR1 SQVTM, CDR2 ANQGSEA. Between the trimmed V and J ends, which lost 6 bases and 0 bases, there was a span of 6 bases. This CDR3 is CSVRDSGNTIYF. The CDR3 DNA reads TGCAGCGTCCGGGACTCTGGAAACACCATATATTTT.

This clonotype was observed a handful of times. The chain is built from TRBV20-1 and TRBJ2-3; D possibly uses TRBD1 or TRBD2 (5 bases each). CDR1 DFQATT and CDR2 SNEGSKA come from the germline V gene (reference sequence). CDR3 length: 15 amino acids. With 0 bases removed from V and 7 bases from J, the gap between germline ends came to 17 bases. CDR3 nucleotide sequence: TGCAGTGCTAGAGATCCCAACCAATGGGGGAATACGCAGTATTTT. Amino acids: CSARDPNQWGNTQYF.

The V call is TRBV4-2, the J call TRBJ1-5; D is undetermined. V was cut by 2 bases and J by 5 bases, with 16 bases left in between. Germline V gives CDR1 LGHNA, CDR2 YNFKEQ. CDR3 size: 16 residues. The CDR3 sequence is CASSQHTRATDQPQHF. CDR3 coding DNA: TGTGCCAGCAGCCAACATACCCGGGCAACGGATCAGCCCCAGCATTTT.

This clonotype was seen once. The CDR3 region is CASSFSPLGGRTDTQYF. The CDR3 bases are TGTGCCAGCAGCTTTAGCCCGTTAGGAGGCCGCACAGATACGCAGTATTTT. V and J are TRBV11-1 and TRBJ2-3; D may be TRBD2 (5 bases). This CDR3 contains 17 residues. Germline loops: CDR1 SGHAT, CDR2 FQDESV (reference sequence). Between the trimmed V and J ends, which lost 3 bases and 1 base, there was a span of 17 bases.

V is TRBV5-1 and J is TRBJ1-1; D gene unclear. The ends were cut back, 2 bases at V and 1 base at J, with 15 bases in the middle. The CDR3 has 16 amino acids. Germline values: CDR1 SGHRS, CDR2 YFSETQ. The CDR3 DNA follows: TGCGCCAGCAGCTTTACTAGCGGGCGGAAGAACACTGAAGCTTTCTTT. It translates to CASSFTSGRKNTEAFF.

This clonotype was seen repeatedly, ten times or more. The genes are TRBV10-3 and TRBJ2-5, with 10 bases identical to TRBD1. Germline loops: CDR1 ENHRY, CDR2 SYGVKD. This CDR3 is 16 amino acids long. The V segment lost 3 bases and the J segment 4 bases; nucleotides outside the gene matches: 8. This CDR3 reads CAISDPDRGQRETQYF. In DNA form, the CDR3 reads TGTGCCATCAGTGACCCCGACAGGGGGCAGAGAGAGACCCAGTACTTC.

This clonotype was picked up many times. The J gene is TRBJ1-1, the V gene TRBV5-8; 8 bases match TRBD1. Germline CDR1 reads SGHTS; CDR2 reads YDEGEE. CDR3 length equals 14 residues. Trimming at V came to 9 bases and at J to 1 base, leaving 8 bases not matched to a gene. The CDR3 spells CANRGTEENTEAFF. CDR3 nucleotides: TGTGCCAACAGGGGGACAGAAGAGAACACTGAAGCTTTCTTT.

This clonotype came up many times. The chain carries TRBV12-3 or TRBV12-4 and TRBJ2-3, with 9 bases fitting TRBD1. J lost 1 base, V lost 6 bases, and 2 bases had no gene match. The CDR3 covers 14 residues. CDR3 residues: CASRDRGGTDTQYF. The CDR3 DNA follows: TGTGCCAGCAGGGACAGGGGAGGCACAGATACGCAGTATTTT.

This rearrangement joins TRBV5-1 to TRBJ1-5, with a tentative D call TRBD1 (5 bases). Germline V gene sequence: CDR1 SGHRS, CDR2 YFSETQ. The CDR3 totals 14 residues. Trimming shortened V by 0 bases and J by 6 bases, and 10 bases separated the two germline ends. The DNA for the CDR3 is TGCGCCAGCAGCTTGGGGGACTGGGCTCAGCCCCAGCATTTT. Residues: CASSLGDWAQPQHF.

The CDR3 DNA reads TGTGCCAGCAGGCCGGACAGGGGGCGCGGCTACACCTTC. Protein sequence: CASRPDRGRGYTF. The chain carries TRBV12-3 or TRBV12-4 and TRBJ1-2; 11 positions agree with TRBD1. The CDR3 runs to 13 residues. V was clipped by 6 bases and J by 8 bases; unmatched bases: 5.

This clonotype came up a few times. A read error may explain this, as a much larger clone is one base away. The chain recombines TRBV5-1 with TRBJ2-2; no reliable D call. Trimming pared 7 bases from V and 8 bases from J, leaving 9 bases between. CDR1 SGHRS and CDR2 YFSETQ come from the germline V gene. CDR3 length: 11 residues. The CDR3 loop is CASFPRGELFF. In DNA form, the CDR3 reads TGCGCCAGCTTCCCCAGGGGGGAGCTGTTTTTT.

V usage is TRBV20-1 and J usage is TRBJ2-7, with 16 bases identical to TRBD2. This CDR3 has 18 residues. CDR1 is DFQATT and CDR2 is SNEGSKA in the germline V gene (reference sequence). The ends lost 1 base at V and 0 bases at J; junction bases unmatched: 6. CDR3 DNA sequence: TGCAGTGCTAGAGGGGAGGGACTAGCGGGAGGGAGCTCCTACGAGCAGTACTTC. Its translation is CSARGEGLAGGSSYEQYF.

Of note for this clonotype: Just one base apart from a much larger clone, this may be a read error. The V and J genes are TRBV27 and TRBJ2-7; perhaps D is TRBD1 or TRBD2 (6 bases each). The V end was cut by 3 bases, the J end by 8 bases, with 14 bases between. Germline V gene data show CDR1 as MNHEY and CDR2 as SMNVEV (reference sequence). The CDR3 has 13 residues. The CDR3 reads CASSLGGTGKQYF. The DNA for the CDR3 is TGTGCCAGCAGTTTGGGGGGCACGGGCAAGCAGTACTTC.

The genes are TRBV10-3 and TRBJ2-5; tentatively, D is TRBD2 (5 bases). CDR3 size: 16 residues. V was clipped by 6 bases and J by 2 bases, with 19 bases between them. Germline values: CDR1 ENHRY, CDR2 SYGVKD. The CDR3 region has the DNA TGTGCCATCAGACAAGCCACTCCGGGATTACAAGAGACCCAGTACTTC. Translation gives CAIRQATPGLQETQYF.

This clonotype was recorded at least ten times. The chain employs TRBV20-1 and TRBJ1-1; tentative D call: TRBD1 (5 bases). Germline loops: CDR1 DFQATT, CDR2 SNEGSKA (reference sequence). The CDR3 runs 13 residues. Trimming removed 5 bases from V and 10 bases from J, with 20 bases in between. CDR3 nucleotides: TGCAGTGCTGACCGGGCCCCCGGCGGGGGAGCTTTCTTT. It codes for CSADRAPGGGAFF.

Regarding this clonotype: A much larger clone is a single base away; this may be a read error. The rearrangement links TRBV29-1 to TRBJ1-1; TRBD1 aligns across 7 bases. CDR3 size: 15 residues. The germline gives CDR1 SQVTM, CDR2 ANQGSEA. J lost 4 bases, V lost 3 bases, and 11 bases had no gene match. CDR3 nucleotides: TGCAGCGTTGATCGTGCGGCAGGGGGGGTCACTGAAGCTTTCTTT. Residues: CSVDRAAGGVTEAFF.

This clonotype was observed at least ten times. V gene TRBV5-1 combines with J gene TRBJ2-7; no firm D call. CDR1 and CDR2 from the germline V gene are SGHRS and YFSETQ. The CDR3 consists of 10 residues. V lost 5 bases, J lost 6 bases, and 6 bases lay in between. Written as DNA, the CDR3 is TGCGCCAGCAGACTGGGCGAGCAGTACTTC. Protein product: CASRLGEQYF.

The chain recombines TRBV20-1 with TRBJ2-7; D not resolved. The DNA end lines up better with TRBJ2-1; the J call may be wrong. From germline, CDR1 is DFQATT and CDR2 SNEGSKA (reference sequence). The CDR3 extends over 12 amino acids. The CDR3: CSARNPYNEQFF. The DNA for the CDR3 is TGCAGTGCTCGCAATCCCTACAATGAGCAGTTCTTC.

This clonotype was seen repeatedly, ten times or more. J is TRBJ2-5 and V is TRBV19, with D maybe TRBD2 (6 bases). The CDR3 loop spans 16 amino acids. Germline values: CDR1 LNHDA, CDR2 SQIVND (reference sequence). With 8 bases removed from V and 6 bases from J, the gap between germline ends came to 25 bases. CDR3 nucleotide sequence: TGTGCCAGTGGGCCGAGCGGGCCCCGCGGGTGGCAGACCCAGTACTTC. Amino acids: CASGPSGPRGWQTQYF.

This chain links TRBV7-9 with TRBJ1-1; 11 bases agree with TRBD1. The CDR3 runs to 17 residues. Unmatched junction bases numbered 7, after V lost 3 bases and J lost 1 base. Germline CDR1 and CDR2: SEHNR and FQNEAQ (reference sequence). The CDR3 is CASSLVGTGGGNTEAFF. DNA of the CDR3: TGTGCCAGCAGCTTGGTAGGGACAGGGGGTGGGAACACTGAAGCTTTCTTT.

This clonotype was observed many times. The chain is built from TRBV20-1 and TRBJ1-1, with 7 bases identical to TRBD1. The CDR3 contains 14 residues. Germline V lookup: CDR1 DFQATT, CDR2 SNEGSKA (reference sequence). J gave up 0 bases and V 3 bases, and 4 bases lay outside the gene matches. As DNA, the CDR3 is TGCAGTGCTAGGAACAGGGGTATGAACACTGAAGCTTTCTTT. It codes for CSARNRGMNTEAFF.

The V and J genes are TRBV14 and TRBJ1-2; 10 bases align to TRBD1. The germline CDR1 and CDR2 sequences are SGHDN and FVKESK. The junction had 5 bases not matched to a gene; V was cut back by 5 bases and J by 2 bases. This CDR3 comprises 15 residues. The DNA of the CDR3 is TGTGCCAGCAGCATAGGGACAGGGGCCAACTATGGCTACACCTTC. As protein: CASSIGTGANYGYTF.

The sample holds a few counts of this clonotype. The chain uses TRBV4-2 and TRBJ1-2; D might be TRBD1 (6 bases). The V gene lost 0 bases and the J gene lost 5 bases, with 13 bases spanning the gap. The V gene's germline CDR1 is LGHNA and CDR2 YNFKEQ. The CDR3 length is 15 residues. The CDR3 spells CASSQDYRVEYGYTF. The DNA for the CDR3 is TGTGCCAGCAGCCAAGATTACAGGGTGGAATATGGCTACACCTTC.